A selection of T cell receptor beta chains follows, all from one sample in a study of cytomegalovirus exposure and HLA in healthy donors. Clones were read by immunoSEQ multiplex PCR, and TCRdb kept only the in-frame ones, dropping some. The sample records 100,000 or so clones, about an eighth being singletons. The sequenced material came from PBMCs. These receptors all stem from a man aged 35-49 years in good health and CMV-seropositive. CDR3s include the opening cysteine and the closing phenylalanine or tryptophan. Each record gives: J gene, D gene, V gene, clone size, CDR3 protein, CDR3 DNA. D genes are given only for firm matches. A clone size is listed for some rows: how often the clone was seen (once, few, many), or a class if it is expanded.

TRBJ1-2,TRBD1,TRBV10-2,.,CASSERKGQGVSGYTF,TGCGCCAGCAGTGAGAGAAAGGGACAGGGGGTGAGTGGCTACACCTTC
TRBJ1-5,TRBD1,TRBV18,.,CASSPGQGHNQPQHF,TGTGCCAGCTCACCGGGACAGGGGCACAATCAGCCCCAGCATTTT
TRBJ2-1,.,TRBV9,few,CASSVRGGSGNNEQFF,TGTGCCAGCAGCGTAAGGGGGGGGAGCGGGAACAATGAGCAGTTCTTC
TRBJ2-5,.,TRBV5-1,.,CASSLEHNGETQYF,TGCGCCAGCAGCTTGGAACACAACGGGGAGACCCAGTACTTC
TRBJ2-1,TRBD2,TRBV6-1,few,CASSEPGRVEGNEQFF,TGTGCCAGCAGTGAACCGGGGAGGGTTGAGGGCAATGAGCAGTTCTTC
TRBJ2-7,TRBD2,TRBV5-4,.,CASTPAGGRAEYEQYF,TGTGCCAGCACCCCGGCGGGCGGGAGGGCCGAATACGAGCAGTACTTC
TRBJ1-1,.,TRBV5-5,few,CASSTTVLNTEAFF,TGTGCCAGCAGTACCACAGTACTGAACACTGAAGCTTTCTTT
TRBJ2-2,.,TRBV28,few,CASSLWRGNTGELFF,TGTGCCAGCAGTTTATGGCGCGGGAACACCGGGGAGCTGTTTTTT
TRBJ1-1,.,TRBV7-9,.,CASSSPGQVATEAFF,TGTGCCAGCAGCTCTCCGGGACAAGTAGCCACTGAAGCTTTCTTT
TRBJ2-5,TRBD1,TRBV28,.,CATDSDRGRGETQYF,TGTGCCACCGATTCGGACAGGGGGCGGGGAGAGACCCAGTACTTC
TRBJ1-2,.,TRBV10-2,few,CARSREGDYGYTF,TGCGCCAGAAGCCGTGAGGGGGACTATGGCTACACCTTC
TRBJ2-2,TRBD2,TRBV19,few,CASSWLAGDTGELFF,TGTGCCAGTAGTTGGTTAGCGGGGGACACCGGGGAGCTGTTTTTT
TRBJ1-6,.,TRBV10-1,.,CASSGDRNSPLHF,TGCGCCAGCAGTGGAGACAGGAATTCACCCCTCCACTTT
TRBJ2-3,TRBD1,TRBV11-2,few,CASSGSRGRGDTQYF,TGTGCCAGCAGCGGCTCCAGGGGGCGCGGAGATACGCAGTATTTT
TRBJ2-7,.,TRBV28,.,CASSASPREQYF,TGTGCCAGCAGCGCGTCCCCGAGGGAGCAGTACTTC
TRBJ2-3,.,TRBV5-4,few,CASSLRALGGGADTQYF,TGTGCCAGCAGCTTGAGAGCCTTGGGGGGTGGTGCAGATACGCAGTATTTT
TRBJ1-1,.,TRBV19,.,CASSTTVNTEAFF,TGTGCCAGTAGTACGACAGTGAACACTGAAGCTTTCTTT
TRBJ1-2,.,TRBV10-1,few,CASSFYRSYGYTF,TGCGCCAGCAGTTTTTACAGGTCCTATGGCTACACCTTC
TRBJ2-2,TRBD2,TRBV5-1,.,CASSSGLVWTGELFF,TGCGCCAGCAGCTCCGGACTAGTGTGGACCGGGGAGCTGTTTTTT
TRBJ2-1,TRBD2,TRBV18,.,CASSLAGQNEQFF,TGTGCCAGCTCACTAGCGGGGCAGAATGAGCAGTTCTTC
TRBJ1-2,.,TRBV6-5,few,CASSDSSGFGYGYTF,TGTGCCAGCAGTGACTCATCAGGGTTTGGTTATGGCTACACCTTC
TRBJ1-1,TRBD1,TRBV5-1,.,CASSAGTGGISTEAFF,TGCGCCAGCAGCGCTGGGACAGGGGGTATTAGTACTGAAGCTTTCTTT
TRBJ2-7,TRBD2,TRBV10-2,.,CASSEGRLAVPYEQYF,TGCGCCAGCAGTGAGGGGCGGCTAGCGGTTCCTTACGAGCAGTACTTC
TRBJ2-2,.,TRBV11-3,.,CASSPRLGTGELFF,TGTGCCAGCAGCCCGAGGCTGGGCACCGGGGAGCTGTTTTTT
TRBJ2-7,.,TRBV5-1,.,CASSLDARAGYEQYF,TGCGCCAGCAGCCTTGACGCCAGGGCGGGGTACGAGCAGTACTTC
TRBJ2-7,.,TRBV7-9,few,CASSSITYEQYF,TGTGCCAGCTCCTCTATTACCTACGAGCAGTACTTC
TRBJ2-3,.,TRBV11-2,few,CASSLWQNSTDTQYF,TGTGCCAGCAGCTTATGGCAAAATAGCACAGATACGCAGTATTTT
TRBJ2-7,TRBD1,TRBV18,.,CASLRTGSEQYF,TGTGCCAGCCTCCGGACAGGGTCCGAGCAGTACTTC
TRBJ2-7,TRBD1,TRBV5-8,.,CASSFDRDTIYEQYF,TGTGCCAGCAGCTTCGACAGGGACACAATATACGAGCAGTACTTC
TRBJ1-1,.,TRBV30,few,CAWSGQVEAFF,TGTGCCTGGAGTGGACAGGTTGAAGCTTTCTTT
TRBJ2-3,TRBD1,TRBV2,few,CAGGAGGSDTQYF,TGTGCAGGAGGGGCAGGGGGCTCAGATACGCAGTATTTT
TRBJ1-5,.,TRBV6-1,.,CASSEAKGDQPQHF,TGTGCCAGCAGTGAAGCCAAGGGGGATCAGCCCCAGCATTTT
TRBJ2-1,TRBD2,TRBV11-3,few,CASSPSVGTTRNEQFF,TGTGCCAGCAGCCCCTCGGTGGGGACTACCCGGAATGAGCAGTTCTTC
TRBJ1-3,.,TRBV7-8,few,CASSLDPRLSSGNTIYF,TGTGCCAGCAGCTTAGATCCCAGGCTTAGCTCTGGAAACACCATATATTTT
TRBJ2-7,TRBD1,TRBV19,.,CASSPDRGVTYEQYF,TGTGCCAGTAGCCCTGACAGGGGGGTCACCTACGAGCAGTACTTC
TRBJ2-5,.,TRBV18,.,CASSPSRTSQETQYF,TGTGCCAGCTCACCCAGCAGGACATCACAAGAGACCCAGTACTTC
TRBJ2-5,.,TRBV7-3,few,CASSRGIYQETQYF,TGTGCCAGCAGCCGGGGAATCTACCAAGAGACCCAGTACTTC